This T cell receptor beta chain was sequenced during a study of Ad26.COV2.S vaccination and SARS-CoV-2 variants. In the study overall: Intramuscular Ad26.COV2.S doses were given once or twice, 56 days apart.

This CDR3 has 16 residues. Germline CDR1 is LGHNA and CDR2 is YNFKEQ. V lost 1 base, J lost 0 bases, and 9 bases lay in between. The treatment: about 20 received Ad26.COV2.S at low or high dose, single or two shots; 5 received placebo; per-sample allocation not given. Day 63 after the first vaccine or placebo injection was the time point for sampling. Clones were read by immunoSEQ multiplex PCR, and TCRdb kept only the in-frame ones, dropping some. The table shows roughly 350,000 clones, with 86% occurring only once. The chain links TRBV4-2 to TRBJ1-4; D is uncertain. Sequenced here: peripheral blood, sampled in a trial of Ad26.COV2.S vaccine versus placebo. This TCR was recovered from a person aged 18-60 years who received the Ad26.COV2.S COVID-19 vaccine or a placebo. CDR3 loop: CASSQALTATNEKLFF. CDR3 DNA sequence: TGTGCCAGCAGCCAAGCTTTAACAGCAACTAATGAAAAACTGTTTTTT.